This TCR beta chain was profiled in a study of T cell repertoires in cytomegalovirus infection. In the study overall: The study used recently identified HLA-C-restricted and well-studied HLA-B-restricted CMV epitopes.

This clonotype showed up just a few times. The antigen remains undetermined. MiXCR, applied by TCRdb to the reads, yields one record per CDR3 protein. The data show around 900,000 distinct CDR3 sequences, with roughly 30% seen just once and around an eighth held by the top ten. This CDR3 has 14 amino acids. Germline V gene sequence: CDR1 SQVTM, CDR2 ANQGSEA. Germline trimming cut 3 bases from V and 6 bases from J; bases unmatched to any gene: 5. Findings and limits, study-wide: Dominating the ex vivo response were HLA-C-restricted CMV-specific TCR beta clonotypes. Adding up the frequency of public TCR beta families identified people who carried CMV plus the relevant HLA.

This material consisted of cultured CD8+ T cells from PBMCs, taken from culture after CMV antigen stimulation. This chain uses TRBV29-1 with TRBJ2-1; 10 bases fit TRBD2. This TCR came from a human donor in good health (CMV status not recorded). Some clones in this sample may be carry-over from other donors' samples. The CDR3 region is CSVELAGGINEQFF. The CDR3 coding sequence is TGCAGCGTTGAGTTAGCGGGGGGCATCAATGAGCAGTTCTTC.